Sequencing of this TCR beta chain was carried out in a study of blood T cell repertoires in COVID-19. About the study: Acute-phase and convalescent COVID-19 samples originated in the United States, Italy and Spain. In each case, the material was cDNA or gDNA derived from T cells, B-cell-depleted T cells, or PBMCs.

Original processing notes: Counts of nucleated cells, estimated from reference gene primer amplification, were obtained. TCRdb's table, derived via immunoSEQ multiplex PCR, lists solely in-frame clones and lacks some. V, J and clone size are those of that table, while D and trimming were read from the DNA. The profile shows roughly 80,000 clones, around 90% of them singletons. The sequence was obtained from a woman of 80 years or more with active or convalescent COVID-19. The sample taken for sequencing was peripheral blood.

CDR3 loop: CASSFYPRETQYF. Here the CDR3 DNA reads TGTGCCAGCAGCTTCTATCCCCGGGAGACCCAGTACTTC. This chain uses TRBV7-2 with TRBJ2-5; D is undetermined. This CDR3 has 13 residues. The ends were cut back, 3 bases at V and 5 bases at J, with 10 bases in the middle. Germline values: CDR1 SGHTA, CDR2 FQGNSA.